The 18 T cell receptor beta chains given below trace back to one sample, sequenced in a study of blood T cell repertoires in COVID-19. The repertoire was sequenced with immunoSEQ multiplex PCR; TCRdb's copy has only in-frame clones and lacks some. The profile shows approximately 200,000 clones, 94% of them singletons. The sample consisted of peripheral blood. These receptors were collected from a man aged 25-45 years with COVID-19, enrolled during active disease.

As concerns this clone: The junction shows a germline mismatch at one end, possibly a read error. This sequence joins TRBV3-1 (or the pseudogene TRBV3-2) and TRBJ1-2; a weak D match, TRBD1 (5 bases). From germline, CDR1 is LGHDT and CDR2 YNNKEL (reference sequence). The CDR3 extends over 14 amino acids. For the CDR3, the DNA is TGTGCCAGCCGCCACTCAGACAGACCCTATGGCTACACCTTC. Protein product: CASRHSDRPYGYTF.

The chain joins TRBV5-1 to TRBJ2-1, with TRBD1 identical over 11 bases. CDR1 SGHRS and CDR2 YFSETQ come from the germline V gene. The CDR3 loop spans 16 amino acids. V lost 4 bases to trimming and J lost 9 bases; unmatched junction nucleotides: 12. The CDR3 loop is CASSHGWTGGSGEQFF. For the CDR3, the DNA is TGCGCCAGCAGCCACGGATGGACAGGGGGCTCGGGTGAGCAGTTCTTC.

The rearrangement uses TRBV10-2 and TRBJ1-5, with TRBD1 as a possible D gene (6 bases). V was cut by 0 bases and J by 0 bases, with 24 bases left in between. Germline V gives CDR1 WSHSY, CDR2 SAAADI. CDR3 length: 21 residues. CDR3: CASSESNLGVQGRYSNQPQHF. The CDR3 DNA follows: TGCGCCAGCAGTGAGTCAAATTTAGGTGTACAGGGAAGATATAGCAATCAGCCCCAGCATTTT.

The chain carries TRBV21-1 and TRBJ2-1; TRBD2 is taken as the D call from the table, unchecked against the DNA. TRBV21-1 corresponds to a pseudogene. This CDR3 is 17 amino acids long. The CDR3 region has the DNA TGTGCCAGCAGCAAAGTTCGAGTAGCGCCCACCTACAATGAGCAGTTCTTC. It yields the protein CASSKVRVAPTYNEQFF.

The chain links TRBV2 to TRBJ2-1, with 7 bases aligning to TRBD1. CDR1 is SNHLY, CDR2 FYNNEI, per germline. This CDR3 has 13 amino acids. V lost 4 bases and J lost 8; bases outside the gene matches: 5. The CDR3: CASSGQGWHEQFF. CDR3 in DNA: TGTGCCAGCAGTGGACAGGGTTGGCATGAGCAGTTCTTC.

CDR3 DNA: TGTGCCAGCAGTTACAATCCCGGGGACAGGGAGACTAACTATGGCTACACCTTC. Translated: CASSYNPGDRETNYGYTF. This sequence joins TRBV6-2 or TRBV6-3 and TRBJ1-2; 9 nucleotides match TRBD1. The CDR3 sequence is 18 residues long. V trimming: 2 bases; J trimming: 0 bases; junction bases outside the gene matches: 10. Per the germline V gene, CDR1 is MNHEY and CDR2 is SVGEGT.

The J gene is TRBJ2-3, the V gene TRBV5-1; 8 positions match TRBD1. Germline lookup yields CDR1 SGHRS and CDR2 YFSETQ. Losses at the gene ends were 4 bases for V and 3 bases for J; bases not matched to a gene: 7. This CDR3 has 15 amino acids. The CDR3 sequence: CASSPGQGGTDTQYF. The CDR3 DNA follows: TGCGCCAGCAGCCCCGGACAGGGAGGTACAGATACGCAGTATTTT.

The chain employs TRBV3-1 (or the pseudogene TRBV3-2) and TRBJ2-7; perhaps TRBD2 as D (5 bases). In germline, CDR1 is LGHDT, CDR2 YNNKEL (reference sequence). This CDR3 comprises 14 residues. V was shortened by 5 bases and J by 4 bases, with 15 bases between the two germline ends. CDR3 nucleotides: TGTGCCAGCAGCTTCGGGAACAGAGAATACGAGCAGTACTTC. Amino acids: CASSFGNREYEQYF.

The chain recombines TRBV6-4 with TRBJ2-5, with D maybe TRBD2 (6 bases). This CDR3 comprises 15 residues. CDR1 is MRHNA and CDR2 is SNTAGT in the germline V gene. Trimming took off 4 bases at V and 0 bases at J, with 12 bases between the two ends. The CDR3 sequence: CASSVHPGDQETQYF. CDR3 nucleotide sequence: TGTGCCAGCAGTGTTCACCCGGGGGACCAAGAGACCCAGTACTTC.

This chain links TRBV12-5 with TRBJ1-4; D gene uncertain. Germline V gene lookup returns CDR1 LGHNT and CDR2 FRNRAP. This CDR3 comprises 15 residues. Between the trimmed V and J ends, which lost 0 bases and 7 bases, there was a span of 12 bases. The CDR3 protein is CASGLVTGRGEKLFF. The CDR3 DNA reads as TGTGCTAGTGGTTTGGTAACCGGTCGTGGTGAAAAACTGTTTTTT.

The chain couples TRBV15 to TRBJ2-7, with 9 bases that match TRBD1. CDR1 LNHNV and CDR2 YYDKDF come from the germline V gene (reference sequence). V was clipped by 9 bases and J by 4 bases; unmatched bases: 7. This CDR3 has 13 residues. Written as DNA, the CDR3 is TGTGCCACTGGACAGGGGAGTGGTTACGAGCAGTACTTC. This translates into CATGQGSGYEQYF.

The chain joins TRBV11-2 to TRBJ2-1; D is undetermined. V lost 2 bases, J lost 0 bases, and 8 bases lay in between. The germline gives CDR1 SGHAT, CDR2 FQNNGV. The CDR3 has 15 amino acids. CDR3 coding DNA: TGTGCCAGCAGCTTACACGAGAGCTCCTACAATGAGCAGTTCTTC. As protein: CASSLHESSYNEQFF.

This chain connects TRBV5-1 to TRBJ1-2; 8 nucleotides align to TRBD1. This CDR3 is 14 amino acids long. V was pared by 3 bases and J by 4 bases, with 5 bases of the junction left unmatched. Germline V gene data show CDR1 as SGHRS and CDR2 as YFSETQ. CDR3 bases: TGCGCCAGCAGCTCCTCCGGGACAGGCTATGGCTACACCTTC. This translates into CASSSSGTGYGYTF.

V is TRBV7-9 and J is TRBJ1-2; no clear D gene. CDR3 length: 14 amino acids. The V end lost 1 base, the J end lost 4 bases, and 10 bases lay between the germline ends. CDR1 and CDR2 from the germline V gene are SEHNR and FQNEAQ (reference sequence). The CDR3: CASSLERAVYGYTF. DNA for the CDR3: TGTGCCAGCAGCTTAGAGAGGGCCGTCTATGGCTACACCTTC.

V gene TRBV6-1 combines with J gene TRBJ1-4; 9 nucleotides match TRBD1. V was clipped by 2 bases and J by 14 bases; unmatched bases: 15. CDR1 is MNHNS and CDR2 is SASEGT in the germline V gene. This CDR3 is 16 amino acids long. The CDR3 region is CASSEPQGAHHRLLFF. CDR3 in DNA: TGTGCCAGCAGTGAACCACAGGGGGCGCATCATCGTTTGCTGTTTTTT.

The chain couples TRBV18 to TRBJ1-3, with 7 bases lining up with TRBD1. This CDR3 has 17 residues. CDR1 KGHSH and CDR2 LQKENI come from the germline V gene. After removal of 0 bases from V and 2 bases from J, the junction contained 7 bases not matched to a gene. The CDR3 loop reads CASSPPGTAHPGNTIYF. The CDR3, as DNA: TGTGCCAGCTCACCACCGGGGACAGCTCACCCTGGAAACACCATATATTTT.

The chain has TRBV5-1 and TRBJ2-7, with 8 bases aligning to TRBD1. The germline gives CDR1 SGHRS, CDR2 YFSETQ. This CDR3 is built from 14 residues. J lost 3 bases, V lost 1 base, and 3 bases had no gene match. CDR3 bases: TGCGCCAGCAGCTTGCGACAGGGGTACTACGAGCAGTACTTC. Amino acid sequence: CASSLRQGYYEQYF.

This sequence joins TRBV7-3 and TRBJ1-2; D perhaps matches TRBD1 (5 bases). There are 14 residues in the CDR3. The ends were cut back, 2 bases at V and 5 bases at J, with 12 bases in the middle. The germline V gene encodes CDR1 SGHTA and CDR2 FQGTGA. The CDR3 DNA reads as TGTGCCAGCAGCTTAGATGCAGGGAATTATGGCTACACCTTC. As protein: CASSLDAGNYGYTF.